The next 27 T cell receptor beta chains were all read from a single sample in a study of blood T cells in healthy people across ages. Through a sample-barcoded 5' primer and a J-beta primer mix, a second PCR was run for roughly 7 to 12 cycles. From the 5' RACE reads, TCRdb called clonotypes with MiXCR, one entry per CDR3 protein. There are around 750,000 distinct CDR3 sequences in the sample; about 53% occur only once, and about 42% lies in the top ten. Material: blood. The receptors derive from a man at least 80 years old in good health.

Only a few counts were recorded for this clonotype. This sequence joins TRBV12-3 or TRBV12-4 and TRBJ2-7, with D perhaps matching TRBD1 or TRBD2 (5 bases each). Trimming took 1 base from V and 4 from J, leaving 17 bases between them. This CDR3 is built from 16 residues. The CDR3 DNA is TGTGCCAGCAGTTTAGGGGGACGGAGTTCTGAGTACGAGCAGTACTTC. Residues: CASSLGGRSSEYEQYF.

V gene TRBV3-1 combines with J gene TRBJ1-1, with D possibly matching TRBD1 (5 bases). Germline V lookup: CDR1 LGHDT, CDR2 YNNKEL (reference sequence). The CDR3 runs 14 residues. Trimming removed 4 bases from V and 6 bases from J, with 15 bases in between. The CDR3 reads CASSPELDTPEAFF. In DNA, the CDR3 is TGTGCCAGCAGCCCTGAACTGGACACTCCTGAAGCTTTCTTT.

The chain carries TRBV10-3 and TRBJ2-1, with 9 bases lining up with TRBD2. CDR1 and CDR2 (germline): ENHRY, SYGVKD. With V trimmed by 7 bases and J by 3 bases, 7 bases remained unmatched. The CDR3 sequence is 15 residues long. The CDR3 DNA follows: TGTGCCATCACCACCGGGACTAGCTACTACAATGAGCAGTTCTTC. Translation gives CAITTGTSYYNEQFF.

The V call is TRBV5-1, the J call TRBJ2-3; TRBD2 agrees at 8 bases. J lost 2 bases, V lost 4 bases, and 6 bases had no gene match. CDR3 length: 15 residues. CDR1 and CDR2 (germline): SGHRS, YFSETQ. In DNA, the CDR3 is TGCGCCAGCAGCACTAGCGGAGCCAACACAGATACGCAGTATTTT. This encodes CASSTSGANTDTQYF.

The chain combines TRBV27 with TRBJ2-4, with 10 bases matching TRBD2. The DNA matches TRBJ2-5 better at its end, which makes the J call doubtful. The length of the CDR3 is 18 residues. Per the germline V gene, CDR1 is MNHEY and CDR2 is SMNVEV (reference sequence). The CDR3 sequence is CASSLVGLADRLIETQYF. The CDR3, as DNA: TGTGCCAGCAGTTTGGTTGGACTAGCGGACCGACTGATCGAGACCCAGTACTTC.

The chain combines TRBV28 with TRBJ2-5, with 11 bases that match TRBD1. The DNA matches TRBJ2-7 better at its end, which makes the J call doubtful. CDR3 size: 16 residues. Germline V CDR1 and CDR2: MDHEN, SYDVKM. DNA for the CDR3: TGTGCCAGCAGTAGCGCCGGGACAGGGGGGACCTACGAGCAGTACTTC. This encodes CASSSAGTGGTYEQYF.

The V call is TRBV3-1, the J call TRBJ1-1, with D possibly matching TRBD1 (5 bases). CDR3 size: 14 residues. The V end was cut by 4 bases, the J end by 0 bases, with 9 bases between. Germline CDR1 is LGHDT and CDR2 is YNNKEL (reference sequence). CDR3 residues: CASSRRGMNTEAFF. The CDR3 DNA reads TGTGCCAGCAGCCGGCGGGGGATGAACACTGAAGCTTTCTTT.

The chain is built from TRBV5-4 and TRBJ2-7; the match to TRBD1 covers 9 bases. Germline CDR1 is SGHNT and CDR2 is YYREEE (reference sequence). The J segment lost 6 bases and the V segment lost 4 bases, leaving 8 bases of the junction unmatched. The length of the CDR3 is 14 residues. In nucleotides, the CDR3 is TGTGCCAGCAGCGACCGGGACAGGGAGATCGAGCAGTACTTC. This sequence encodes CASSDRDREIEQYF.

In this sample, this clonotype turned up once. The CDR3 sequence: CASSENRGLAGVETQYF. CDR3 nucleotide sequence: TGTGCCAGCAGTGAAAACCGGGGACTAGCGGGAGTGGAGACCCAGTACTTC. The chain couples TRBV2 to TRBJ2-5; 14 bases align to TRBD2. The CDR3 has 17 amino acids. Germline CDR1 SNHLY, CDR2 FYNNEI. V was pared by 2 bases and J by 5 bases, with 7 bases of the junction left unmatched.

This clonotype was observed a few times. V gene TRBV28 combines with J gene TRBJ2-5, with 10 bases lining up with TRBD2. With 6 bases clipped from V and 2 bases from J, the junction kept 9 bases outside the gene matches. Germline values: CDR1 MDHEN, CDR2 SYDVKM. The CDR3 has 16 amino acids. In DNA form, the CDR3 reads TGTGCCAGCAGCCCCATCGCTAGCGGGAGTCAAGAGACCCAGTACTTC. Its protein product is CASSPIASGSQETQYF.

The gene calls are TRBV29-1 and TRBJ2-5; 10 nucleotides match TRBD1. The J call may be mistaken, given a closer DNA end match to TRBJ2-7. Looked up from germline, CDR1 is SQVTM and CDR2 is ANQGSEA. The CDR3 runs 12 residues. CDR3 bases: TGCAGCGTTGAGGGACAGGGGTGCGAGCAGTACTTC. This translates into CSVEGQGCEQYF.

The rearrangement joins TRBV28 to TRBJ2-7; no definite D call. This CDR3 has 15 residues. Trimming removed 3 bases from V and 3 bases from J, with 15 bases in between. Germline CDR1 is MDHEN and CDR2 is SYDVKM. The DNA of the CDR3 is TGTGCCAGCAGTTTCGCGGTCTCGACGATCTACGAGCAGTACTTC. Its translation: CASSFAVSTIYEQYF.

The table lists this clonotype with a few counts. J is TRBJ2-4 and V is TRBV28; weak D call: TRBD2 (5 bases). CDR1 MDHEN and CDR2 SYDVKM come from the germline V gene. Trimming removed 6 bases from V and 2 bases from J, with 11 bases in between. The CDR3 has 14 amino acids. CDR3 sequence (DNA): TGTGCCAGCAGGGCCTCGGGGTCCAAAAACATTCAGTACTTC. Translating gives CASRASGSKNIQYF.

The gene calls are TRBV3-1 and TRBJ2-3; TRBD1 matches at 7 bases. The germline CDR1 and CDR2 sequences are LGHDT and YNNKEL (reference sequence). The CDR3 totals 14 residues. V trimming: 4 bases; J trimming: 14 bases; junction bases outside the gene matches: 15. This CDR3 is CASSRRAGDRYAYF. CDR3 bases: TGTGCCAGCAGCCGACGAGCAGGGGACAGATACGCGTATTTT.

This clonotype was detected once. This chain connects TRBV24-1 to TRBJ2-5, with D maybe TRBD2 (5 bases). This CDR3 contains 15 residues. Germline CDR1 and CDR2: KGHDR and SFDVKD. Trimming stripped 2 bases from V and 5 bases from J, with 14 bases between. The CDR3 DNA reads TGTGCCACCAGTGATTCAAGAGGGCCCGGGGAGACCCAGTACTTC. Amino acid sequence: CATSDSRGPGETQYF.

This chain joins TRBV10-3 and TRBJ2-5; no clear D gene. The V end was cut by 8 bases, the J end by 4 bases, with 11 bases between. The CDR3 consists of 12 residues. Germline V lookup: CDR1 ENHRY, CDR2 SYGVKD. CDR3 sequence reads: CAIQTLGETQYF. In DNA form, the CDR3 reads TGTGCCATCCAAACATTAGGAGAGACCCAGTACTTC.

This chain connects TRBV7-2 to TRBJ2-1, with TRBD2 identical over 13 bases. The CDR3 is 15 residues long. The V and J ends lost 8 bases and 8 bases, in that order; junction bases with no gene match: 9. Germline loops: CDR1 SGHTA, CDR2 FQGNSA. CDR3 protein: CASFLLAGGPYEQFF. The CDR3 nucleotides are TGTGCCAGCTTCTTACTAGCGGGAGGGCCTTATGAGCAGTTCTTC. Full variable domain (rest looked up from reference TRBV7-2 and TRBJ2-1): GAGVSQSPSNKVTEKGKDVELRCDPISGHTALYWYRQSLGQGLEFLIYFQGNSAPDKSGLPSDRFSAERTGGSVSTLTIQRTQQEDSAVYLCASFLLAGGPYEQFFGPGTRLTVL.

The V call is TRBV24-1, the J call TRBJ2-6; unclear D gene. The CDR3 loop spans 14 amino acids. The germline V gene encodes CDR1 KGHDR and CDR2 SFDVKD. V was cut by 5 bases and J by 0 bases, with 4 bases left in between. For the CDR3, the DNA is TGTGCCACCAGTGCGGACTCTGGGGCCAACGTCCTGACTTTC. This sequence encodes CATSADSGANVLTF.

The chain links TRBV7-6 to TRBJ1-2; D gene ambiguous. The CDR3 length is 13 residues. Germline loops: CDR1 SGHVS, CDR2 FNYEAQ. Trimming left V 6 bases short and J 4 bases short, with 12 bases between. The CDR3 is CASSLGRTYGYTF. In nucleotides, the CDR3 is TGTGCCAGCAGTCTGGGGAGGACCTATGGCTACACCTTC.

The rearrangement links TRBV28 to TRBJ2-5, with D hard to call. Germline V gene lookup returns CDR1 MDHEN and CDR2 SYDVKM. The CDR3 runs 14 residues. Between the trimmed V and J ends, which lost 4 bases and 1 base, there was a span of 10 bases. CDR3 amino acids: CASSSEPSQETQYF. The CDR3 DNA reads TGTGCCAGCAGTTCCGAGCCGTCCCAAGAGACCCAGTACTTC. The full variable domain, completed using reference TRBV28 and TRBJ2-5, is DVKVTQSSRYLVKRTGEKVFLECVQDMDHENMFWYRQDPGLGLRLIYFSYDVKMKEKGDIPEGYSVSREKKERFSLILESASTNQTSMYLCASSSEPSQETQYFGPGTRLLVL.

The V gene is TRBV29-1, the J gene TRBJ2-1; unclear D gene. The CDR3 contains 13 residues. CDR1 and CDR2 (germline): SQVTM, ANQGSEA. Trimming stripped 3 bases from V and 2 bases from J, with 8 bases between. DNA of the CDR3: TGCAGCGTTGAGCGTCAGACCTACAATGAGCAGTTCTTC. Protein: CSVERQTYNEQFF.

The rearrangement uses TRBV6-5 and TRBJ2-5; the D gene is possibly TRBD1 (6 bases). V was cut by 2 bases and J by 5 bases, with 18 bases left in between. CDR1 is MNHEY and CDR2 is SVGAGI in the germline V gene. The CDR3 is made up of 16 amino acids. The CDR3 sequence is CASSYGLEPQGETQYF. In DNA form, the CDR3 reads TGTGCCAGCAGTTACGGGTTAGAGCCTCAGGGGGAGACCCAGTACTTC.

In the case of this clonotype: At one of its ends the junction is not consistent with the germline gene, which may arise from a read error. CDR3 coding DNA: TGTGCCGGCAGCTTACAATCGCAGGGCTTAGGAGAGACCCAGTACTTC. Amino acids: CAGSLQSQGLGETQYF. The chain couples TRBV7-3 to TRBJ2-5; maybe TRBD1 (5 bases). The V gene's germline CDR1 is SGHTA and CDR2 FQGTGA. This CDR3 has 16 amino acids.

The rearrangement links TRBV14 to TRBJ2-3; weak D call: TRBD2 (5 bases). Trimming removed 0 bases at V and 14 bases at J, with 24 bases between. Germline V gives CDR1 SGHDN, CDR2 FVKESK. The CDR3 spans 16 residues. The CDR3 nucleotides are TGTGCCAGCAGCCAAGATAATAGAGGGAACAAGAGATACGCGTATTTT. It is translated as CASSQDNRGNKRYAYF.

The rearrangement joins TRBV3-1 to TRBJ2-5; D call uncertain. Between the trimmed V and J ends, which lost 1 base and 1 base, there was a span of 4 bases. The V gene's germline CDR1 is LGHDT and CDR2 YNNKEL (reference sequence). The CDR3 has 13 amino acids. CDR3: CASSQVVQETQYF. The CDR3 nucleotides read TGTGCCAGCAGCCAAGTTGTCCAAGAGACCCAGTACTTC.

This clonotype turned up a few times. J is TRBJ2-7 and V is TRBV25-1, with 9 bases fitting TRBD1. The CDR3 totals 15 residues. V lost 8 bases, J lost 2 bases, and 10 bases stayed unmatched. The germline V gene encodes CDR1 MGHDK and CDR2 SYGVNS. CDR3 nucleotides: TGTGCCAGCTCCCCAGGTTGGACAGGGGCCTACGAGCAGTACTTC. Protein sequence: CASSPGWTGAYEQYF.

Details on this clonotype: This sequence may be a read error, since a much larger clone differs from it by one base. CDR3 protein: CATREGAVPDEQYF. In nucleotides, the CDR3 is TGTGCCACCAGGGAGGGGGCCGTTCCCGACGAGCAGTACTTC. The gene calls are TRBV15 and TRBJ2-7; D possibly corresponds to TRBD1 (7 bases). Trimming took off 6 bases at V and 5 bases at J, with 17 bases between the two ends. This CDR3 is 14 amino acids long. Per the germline V gene, CDR1 is LNHNV and CDR2 is YYDKDF (reference sequence).